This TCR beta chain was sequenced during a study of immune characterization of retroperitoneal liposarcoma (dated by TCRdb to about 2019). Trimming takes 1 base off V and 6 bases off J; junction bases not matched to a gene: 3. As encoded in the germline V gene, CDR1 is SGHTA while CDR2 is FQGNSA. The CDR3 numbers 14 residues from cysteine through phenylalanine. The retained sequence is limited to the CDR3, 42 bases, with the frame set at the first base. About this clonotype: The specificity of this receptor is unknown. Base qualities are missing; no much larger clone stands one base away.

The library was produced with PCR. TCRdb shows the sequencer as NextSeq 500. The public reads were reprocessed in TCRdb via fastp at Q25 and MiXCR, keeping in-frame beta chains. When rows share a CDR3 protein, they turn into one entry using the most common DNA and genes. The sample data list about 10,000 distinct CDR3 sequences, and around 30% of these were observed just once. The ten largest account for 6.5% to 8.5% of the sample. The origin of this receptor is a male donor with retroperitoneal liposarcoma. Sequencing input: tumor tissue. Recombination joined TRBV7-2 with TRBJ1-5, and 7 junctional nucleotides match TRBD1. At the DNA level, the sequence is TGTGCCAGCAGCTTAGGTCACAGGGGTCAGCCCCAGCATTTT. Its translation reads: CASSLGHRGQPQHF.